The present T cell receptor (beta chain) was sequenced within a study of blood T cell repertoires in COVID-19. Germline V gene lookup returns CDR1 SGHAT and CDR2 FQNNGV. Trimming pared 8 bases from V and 4 bases from J, leaving 24 bases between. The CDR3 covers 17 residues. Sequencing was performed with immunoSEQ multiplex PCR; in TCRdb, only in-frame clones are kept and a portion is missing. The sample lists under 350,000 clones; around 89% were seen once. The receptor was isolated from a man in his forties with acute or convalescent COVID-19. The chain joins TRBV11-2 to TRBJ2-1, with D possibly TRBD1 on 5 matching bases. Material: peripheral blood. CDR3 bases: TGTGCCAGCGGATTCACCGGACACCCCAGGGAATACAATGAGCAGTTCTTC. Translated, it gives CASGFTGHPREYNEQFF.